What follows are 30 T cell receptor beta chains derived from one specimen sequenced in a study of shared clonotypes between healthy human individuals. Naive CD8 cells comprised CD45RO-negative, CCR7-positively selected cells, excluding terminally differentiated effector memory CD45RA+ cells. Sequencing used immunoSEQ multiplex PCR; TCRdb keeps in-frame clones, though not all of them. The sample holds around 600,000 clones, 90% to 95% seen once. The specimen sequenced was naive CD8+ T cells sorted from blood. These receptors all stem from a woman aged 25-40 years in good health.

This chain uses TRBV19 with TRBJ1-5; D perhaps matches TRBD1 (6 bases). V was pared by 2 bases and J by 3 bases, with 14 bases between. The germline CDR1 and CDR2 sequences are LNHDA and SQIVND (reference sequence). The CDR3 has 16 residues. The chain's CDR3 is CASSIIETGTNQPQHF. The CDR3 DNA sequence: TGTGCCAGTAGTATAATTGAAACAGGGACCAATCAGCCCCAGCATTTT.

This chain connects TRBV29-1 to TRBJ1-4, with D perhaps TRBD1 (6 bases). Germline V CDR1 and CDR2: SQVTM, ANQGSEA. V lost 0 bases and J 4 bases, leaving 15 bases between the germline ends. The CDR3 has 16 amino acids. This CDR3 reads CSVEDEGDPINEKLFF. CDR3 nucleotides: TGCAGCGTTGAAGATGAGGGGGACCCCATTAATGAAAAACTGTTTTTT.

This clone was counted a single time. The CDR3 DNA reads TGTGCCAGCAGGCAACAGGGGGCCAATGGCTACACCTTC. Translated: CASRQQGANGYTF. V and J are TRBV6-5 and TRBJ1-2; 9 nucleotides line up with TRBD1. The junction had 5 bases not matched to a gene; V was cut back by 6 bases and J by 6 bases. The CDR3 runs 13 residues. Looked up from germline, CDR1 is MNHEY and CDR2 is SVGAGI.

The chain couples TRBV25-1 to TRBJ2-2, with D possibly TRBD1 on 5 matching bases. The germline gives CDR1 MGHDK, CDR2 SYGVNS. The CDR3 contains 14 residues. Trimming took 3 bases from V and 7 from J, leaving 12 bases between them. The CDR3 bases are TGTGCCAGCAGTGAGGTAGGGGATGGCGGGGAGCTGTTTTTT. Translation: CASSEVGDGGELFF.

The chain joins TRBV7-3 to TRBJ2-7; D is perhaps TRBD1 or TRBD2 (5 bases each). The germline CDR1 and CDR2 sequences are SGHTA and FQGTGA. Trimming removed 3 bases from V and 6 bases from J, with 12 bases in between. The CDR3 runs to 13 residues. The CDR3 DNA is TGTGCCAGCAGCTTTGGGGGAAGCGGCGAGCAGTACTTC. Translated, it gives CASSFGGSGEQYF.

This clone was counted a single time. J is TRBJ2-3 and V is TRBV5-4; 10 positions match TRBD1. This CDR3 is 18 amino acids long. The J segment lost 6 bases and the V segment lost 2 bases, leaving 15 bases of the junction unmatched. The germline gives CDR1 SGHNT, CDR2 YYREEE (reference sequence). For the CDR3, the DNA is TGTGCCAGCAGCTTCATCCCTTCGACAGGGGGCCTAGTGGATACGCAGTATTTT. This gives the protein CASSFIPSTGGLVDTQYF.

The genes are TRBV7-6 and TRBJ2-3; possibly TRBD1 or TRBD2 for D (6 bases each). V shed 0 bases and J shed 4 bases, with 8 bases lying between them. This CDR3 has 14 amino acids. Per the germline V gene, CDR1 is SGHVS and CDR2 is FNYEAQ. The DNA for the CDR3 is TGTGCCAGCAGCTTAGCCGGGGGCGCAGATACGCAGTATTTT. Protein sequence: CASSLAGGADTQYF.

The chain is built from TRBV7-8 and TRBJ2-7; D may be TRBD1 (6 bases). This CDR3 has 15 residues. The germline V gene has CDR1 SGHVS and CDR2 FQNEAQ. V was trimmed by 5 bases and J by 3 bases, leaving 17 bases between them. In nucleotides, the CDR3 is TGTGCCAGCAGCGAGATACAGGGCTCCCTCTACGAGCAGTACTTC. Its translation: CASSEIQGSLYEQYF.

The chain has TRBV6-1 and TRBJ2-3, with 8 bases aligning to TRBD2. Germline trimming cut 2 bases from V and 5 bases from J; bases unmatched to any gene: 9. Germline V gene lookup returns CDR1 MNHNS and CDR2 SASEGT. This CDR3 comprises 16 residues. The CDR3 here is CASSEQNGGVGDTQYF. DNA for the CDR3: TGTGCCAGCAGTGAACAGAACGGGGGGGTAGGAGATACGCAGTATTTT.

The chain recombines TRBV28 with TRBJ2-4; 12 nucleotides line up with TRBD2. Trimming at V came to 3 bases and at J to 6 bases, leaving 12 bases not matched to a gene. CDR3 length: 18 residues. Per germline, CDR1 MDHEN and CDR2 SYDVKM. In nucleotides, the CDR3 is TGTGCCAGCAGTTTCTCCCGACTAGCGGGAGTTAGTAGAAACATTCAGTACTTC. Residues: CASSFSRLAGVSRNIQYF. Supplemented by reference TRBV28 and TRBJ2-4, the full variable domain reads DVKVTQSSRYLVKRTGEKVFLECVQDMDHENMFWYRQDPGLGLRLIYFSYDVKMKEKGDIPEGYSVSREKKERFSLILESASTNQTSMYLCASSFSRLAGVSRNIQYFGAGTRLSVL.

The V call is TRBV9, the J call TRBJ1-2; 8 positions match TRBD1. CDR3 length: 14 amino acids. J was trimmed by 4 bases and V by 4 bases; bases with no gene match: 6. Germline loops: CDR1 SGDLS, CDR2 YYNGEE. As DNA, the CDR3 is TGTGCCAGCAGCCCGGACAGGGCCGGCTATGGCTACACCTTC. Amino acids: CASSPDRAGYGYTF. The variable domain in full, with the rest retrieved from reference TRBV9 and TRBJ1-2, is DSGVTQTPKHLITATGQRVTLRCSPRSGDLSVYWYQQSLDQGLQFLIQYYNGEERAKGNILERFSAQQFPDLHSELNLSSLELGDSALYFCASSPDRAGYGYTFGSGTRLTVV.

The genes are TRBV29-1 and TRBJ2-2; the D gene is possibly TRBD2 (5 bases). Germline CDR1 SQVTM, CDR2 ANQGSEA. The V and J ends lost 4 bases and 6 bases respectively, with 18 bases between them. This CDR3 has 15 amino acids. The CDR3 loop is CSVATTGKSAGELFF. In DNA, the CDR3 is TGCAGCGTTGCTACGACGGGAAAGTCGGCCGGGGAGCTGTTTTTT.

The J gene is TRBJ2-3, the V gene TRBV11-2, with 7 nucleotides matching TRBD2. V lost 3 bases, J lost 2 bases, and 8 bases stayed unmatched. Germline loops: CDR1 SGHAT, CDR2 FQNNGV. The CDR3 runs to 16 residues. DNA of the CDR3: TGTGCCAGCAGCTTTGCCCGGGAGGCCCCCACAGATACGCAGTATTTT. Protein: CASSFAREAPTDTQYF.

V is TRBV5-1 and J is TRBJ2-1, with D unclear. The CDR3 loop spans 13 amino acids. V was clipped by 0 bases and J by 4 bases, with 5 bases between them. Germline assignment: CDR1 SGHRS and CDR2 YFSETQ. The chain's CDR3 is CASSLELYNEQFF. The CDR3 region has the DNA TGCGCCAGCAGCTTGGAATTATACAATGAGCAGTTCTTC.

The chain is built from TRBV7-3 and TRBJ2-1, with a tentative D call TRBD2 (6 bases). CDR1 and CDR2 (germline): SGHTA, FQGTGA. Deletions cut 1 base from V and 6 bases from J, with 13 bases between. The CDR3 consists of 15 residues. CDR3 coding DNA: TGTGCCAGCAGCTTAAATCCCCGACTAGTCAATGAGCAGTTCTTC. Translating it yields CASSLNPRLVNEQFF. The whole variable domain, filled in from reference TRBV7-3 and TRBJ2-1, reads GAGVSQTPSNKVTEKGKYVELRCDPISGHTALYWYRQSLGQGPEFLIYFQGTGAADDSGLPNDRFFAVRPEGSVSTLKIQRTERGDSAVYLCASSLNPRLVNEQFFGPGTRLTVL.

This CDR3 reads CASSTIQGNQPQHF. The CDR3 DNA follows: TGTGCCAGTAGTACAATACAGGGGAACCAGCCCCAGCATTTT. This sequence joins TRBV19 and TRBJ1-5; 7 bases line up with TRBD1. The CDR3 spans 14 residues. V was pared by 4 bases and J by 7 bases, with 7 bases of the junction left unmatched. CDR1 LNHDA and CDR2 SQIVND come from the germline V gene (reference sequence).

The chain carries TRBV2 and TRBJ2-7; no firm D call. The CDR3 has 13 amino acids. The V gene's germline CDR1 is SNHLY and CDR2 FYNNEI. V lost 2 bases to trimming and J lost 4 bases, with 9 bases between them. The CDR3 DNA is TGTGCCAGCAGTGAAACAGCTCTATACGAGCAGTACTTC. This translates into CASSETALYEQYF.

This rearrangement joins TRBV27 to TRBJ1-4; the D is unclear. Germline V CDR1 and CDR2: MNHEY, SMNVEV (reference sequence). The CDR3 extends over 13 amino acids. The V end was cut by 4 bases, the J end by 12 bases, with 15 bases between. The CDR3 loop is CASSSGSFYELFF. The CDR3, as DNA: TGTGCCAGCAGTTCGGGCAGTTTCTACGAACTGTTTTTT.

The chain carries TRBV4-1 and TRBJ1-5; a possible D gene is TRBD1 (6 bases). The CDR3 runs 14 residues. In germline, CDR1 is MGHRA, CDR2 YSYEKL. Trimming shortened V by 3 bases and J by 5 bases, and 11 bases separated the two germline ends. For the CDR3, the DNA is TGCGCCAGCAGCCATTTCGAGGGGGATCAGCCCCAGCATTTT. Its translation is CASSHFEGDQPQHF.

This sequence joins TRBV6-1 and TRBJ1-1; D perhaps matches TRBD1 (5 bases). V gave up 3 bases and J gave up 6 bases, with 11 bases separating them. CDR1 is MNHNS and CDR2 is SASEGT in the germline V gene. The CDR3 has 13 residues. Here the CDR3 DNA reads TGTGCCAGCAGTGACCACCGACAGTCTGAAGCTTTCTTT. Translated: CASSDHRQSEAFF.

In DNA form, the CDR3 reads TGTGCCAGCAGTTTAAAGTGGGGCAATCAGCCCCAGCATTTT. Protein product: CASSLKWGNQPQHF. This chain uses TRBV28 with TRBJ1-5; D call uncertain. The V gene lost 2 bases and the J gene lost 2 bases, with 7 bases spanning the gap. Germline V lookup: CDR1 MDHEN, CDR2 SYDVKM. The CDR3 extends over 14 amino acids.

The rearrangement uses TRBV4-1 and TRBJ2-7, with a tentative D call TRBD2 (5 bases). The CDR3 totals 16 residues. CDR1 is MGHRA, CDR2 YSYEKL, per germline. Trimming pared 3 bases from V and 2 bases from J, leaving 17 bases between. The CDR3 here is CASSHSGLSGPYEQYF. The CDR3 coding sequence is TGCGCCAGCAGCCATTCCGGACTCTCCGGTCCCTACGAGCAGTACTTC.

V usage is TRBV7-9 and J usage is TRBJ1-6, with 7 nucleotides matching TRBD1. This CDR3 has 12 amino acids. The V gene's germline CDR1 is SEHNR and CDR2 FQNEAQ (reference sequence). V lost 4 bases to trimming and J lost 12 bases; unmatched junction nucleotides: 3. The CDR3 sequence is CASSSGQVPLHF. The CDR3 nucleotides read TGTGCCAGCAGCTCAGGACAGGTACCCCTCCACTTT.

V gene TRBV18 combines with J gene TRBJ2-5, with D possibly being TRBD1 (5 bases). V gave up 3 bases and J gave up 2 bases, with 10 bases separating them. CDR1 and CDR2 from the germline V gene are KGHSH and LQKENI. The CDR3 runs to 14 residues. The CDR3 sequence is CASSPRQPQETQYF. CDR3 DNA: TGTGCCAGCTCACCCCGACAGCCTCAAGAGACCCAGTACTTC. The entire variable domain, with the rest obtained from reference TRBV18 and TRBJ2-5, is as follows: NAGVMQNPRHLVRRRGQEARLRCSPMKGHSHVYWYRQLPEEGLKFMVYLQKENIIDESGMPKERFSAEFPKEGPSILRIQQVVRGDSAAYFCASSPRQPQETQYFGPGTRLLVL.

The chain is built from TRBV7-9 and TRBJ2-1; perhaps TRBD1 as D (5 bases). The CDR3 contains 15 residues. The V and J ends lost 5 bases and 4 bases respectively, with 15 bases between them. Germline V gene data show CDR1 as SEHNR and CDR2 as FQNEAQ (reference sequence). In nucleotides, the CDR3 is TGTGCCAGCAGCCATCCGGACACACTATACAATGAGCAGTTCTTC. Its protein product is CASSHPDTLYNEQFF.

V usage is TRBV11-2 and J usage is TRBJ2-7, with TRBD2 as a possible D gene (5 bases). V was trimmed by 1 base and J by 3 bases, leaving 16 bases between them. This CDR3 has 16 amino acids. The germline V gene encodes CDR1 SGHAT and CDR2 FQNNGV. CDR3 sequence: CASSLGTGLTFYEQYF. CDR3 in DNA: TGTGCCAGCAGCTTAGGGACTGGACTGACTTTCTACGAGCAGTACTTC.

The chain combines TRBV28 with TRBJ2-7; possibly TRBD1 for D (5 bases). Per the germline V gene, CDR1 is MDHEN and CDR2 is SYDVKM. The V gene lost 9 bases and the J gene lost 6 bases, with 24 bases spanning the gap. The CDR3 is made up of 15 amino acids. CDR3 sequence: CASHPLAWGPGEQYF. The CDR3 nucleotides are TGTGCCAGTCACCCTCTTGCCTGGGGCCCCGGCGAGCAGTACTTC.

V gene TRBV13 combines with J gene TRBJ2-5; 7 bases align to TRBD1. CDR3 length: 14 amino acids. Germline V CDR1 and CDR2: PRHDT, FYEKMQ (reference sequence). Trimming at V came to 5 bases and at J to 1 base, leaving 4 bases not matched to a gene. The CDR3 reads CASSPRTGQETQYF. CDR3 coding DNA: TGTGCCAGCAGCCCCAGGACAGGCCAAGAGACCCAGTACTTC. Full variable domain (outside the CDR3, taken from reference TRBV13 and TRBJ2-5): AAGVIQSPRHLIKEKRETATLKCYPIPRHDTVYWYQQGPGQDPQFLISFYEKMQSDKGSIPDRFSAQQFSDYHSELNMSSLELGDSALYFCASSPRTGQETQYFGPGTRLLVL.

The CDR3 reads CASSGSSITGELFF. Written as DNA, the CDR3 is TGTGCCAGCAGTGGAAGTAGCATCACCGGGGAGCTGTTTTTT. The rearrangement uses TRBV28 and TRBJ2-2; D call uncertain. V lost 5 bases and J lost 4, with 11 bases in between. CDR3 length: 14 residues. Germline V CDR1 and CDR2: MDHEN, SYDVKM.

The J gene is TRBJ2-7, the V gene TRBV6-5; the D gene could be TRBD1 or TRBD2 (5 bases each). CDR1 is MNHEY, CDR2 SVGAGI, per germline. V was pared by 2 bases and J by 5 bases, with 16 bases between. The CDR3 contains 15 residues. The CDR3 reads CASSYGIGAEDEQYF. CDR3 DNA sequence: TGTGCCAGCAGTTACGGTATTGGGGCGGAGGACGAGCAGTACTTC.